This entry describes one T cell receptor (beta chain). It was with 60 Vbeta and 13 Jbeta primers that the PCR ran. Libraries were prepared by immunoSEQ multiplex PCR; TCRdb keeps only in-frame clonotypes and omits some of them. The sample yields hundreds of thousands of clones, around 80% seen once. The data originate from a study of cytomegalovirus exposure and HLA in healthy donors. V shed 5 bases, J shed 4 bases, and the junction held 14 bases outside the gene matches. The CDR3 extends over 16 amino acids. Looked up from germline, CDR1 is SGHVS and CDR2 is FNYEAQ. The chain couples TRBV7-6 to TRBJ2-7; 7 positions agree with TRBD1. The receptor comes from a middle-aged man in good health and CMV-seropositive. The specimen was PBMCs. CDR3 in DNA: TGTGCCAGCAGCGGAACAGGGGCGGGTTCAATGTACGAGCAGTACTTC. This translates into CASSGTGAGSMYEQYF. Drawing the rest from reference TRBV7-6 and TRBJ2-7, the complete variable domain is GAGVSQSPRYKVTKRGQDVALRCDPISGHVSLYWYRQALGQGPEFLTYFNYEAQQDKSGLPNDRFSAERPEGSISTLTIQRTEQRDSAMYRCASSGTGAGSMYEQYFGPGTRLTVT.